These 12 T cell receptor beta chains were sequenced from one sample in a study of blood T cell repertoires in COVID-19. Assay: immunoSEQ multiplex PCR; the TCRdb copy retains only in-frame clones and omits some. Altogether more than 300,000 clones are present, around nine tenths being singletons, with the ten largest covering just under 9.5%. Sequencing was done on a sample of PBMCs or T cells enriched from blood (not recorded which). Source of these receptors: a woman in her twenties or thirties who had recovered from COVID-19.

This chain connects TRBV28 to TRBJ1-2; perhaps TRBD1 as D (6 bases). CDR1 MDHEN and CDR2 SYDVKM come from the germline V gene. The length of the CDR3 is 15 residues. The V end was cut by 2 bases, the J end by 3 bases, with 13 bases between. The CDR3, as DNA: TGTGCCAGCAGTTTACTTCTGGGGGCGGACTATGGCTACACCTTC. Encoded protein: CASSLLLGADYGYTF.

The chain couples TRBV5-1 to TRBJ1-2; perhaps TRBD1 as D (5 bases). Trimming pared 0 bases from V and 8 bases from J, leaving 14 bases between. This CDR3 is 14 amino acids long. Germline V CDR1 and CDR2: SGHRS, YFSETQ. DNA of the CDR3: TGCGCCAGCAGCTTGGACGGTGGGGCTCAAGGCTACACCTTC. It codes for CASSLDGGAQGYTF.

This chain links TRBV19 with TRBJ1-1; unclear D gene. The CDR3 spans 14 residues. V lost 9 bases and J 1 base, leaving 15 bases between the germline ends. Germline V gives CDR1 LNHDA, CDR2 SQIVND (reference sequence). CDR3 nucleotide sequence: TGTGCCAGCAGCGTACGAGACGGGAACACTGAAGCTTTCTTT. Its translation is CASSVRDGNTEAFF.

This clone appeared a single time. This sequence joins TRBV9 and TRBJ1-3; 9 bases agree with TRBD1. CDR3 size: 15 residues. After removal of 0 bases from V and 8 bases from J, the junction contained 6 bases not matched to a gene. Germline lookup yields CDR1 SGDLS and CDR2 YYNGEE. DNA of the CDR3: TGTGCCAGCAGCGTAGTTCCGGGACAGGGTTACACCATATATTTT. Protein: CASSVVPGQGYTIYF.

The rearrangement joins TRBV6-5 to TRBJ2-2; 7 nucleotides line up with TRBD1. Looked up from germline, CDR1 is MNHEY and CDR2 is SVGAGI. The CDR3 sequence is 14 residues long. The J segment lost 6 bases and the V segment lost 7 bases, leaving 8 bases of the junction unmatched. CDR3 coding DNA: TGTGCCAGCACCCCCGGCAGGGGGTCCGGGGAGCTGTTTTTT. Its protein is CASTPGRGSGELFF.

The chain links TRBV21-1 to TRBJ2-5; the D call in the table, TRBD2, was not verified against the DNA. TRBV21-1 has pseudogene status. The CDR3 is made up of 18 amino acids. CDR3 sequence (DNA): TGTGCCAGCAGCAGTTTACGCTTAGAAGGGACTCCCCAAGAGACCCAGTACTTC. As protein: CASSSLRLEGTPQETQYF.

This chain connects TRBV29-1 to TRBJ2-5, with TRBD2 matching 9 bases. CDR3 length: 15 residues. Germline CDR1 reads SQVTM; CDR2 reads ANQGSEA. V lost 4 bases to trimming and J lost 4 bases; unmatched junction nucleotides: 10. CDR3 sequence: CSVVLAGGPGETQYF. For the CDR3, the DNA is TGCAGCGTTGTCCTGGCGGGAGGGCCGGGAGAGACCCAGTACTTC.

This sequence joins TRBV7-3 and TRBJ2-1; 8 bases align to TRBD2. Germline values: CDR1 SGHTA, CDR2 FQGTGA. The length of the CDR3 is 14 residues. The trim removed 4 bases at V and 10 bases at J, leaving 9 bases unmatched. CDR3 DNA: TGTGCCAGCAGCTCCCCCGGGACTAGTCAGGAGCAGTTCTTC. This sequence encodes CASSSPGTSQEQFF.

The V gene is TRBV5-1, the J gene TRBJ1-1; D gene ambiguous. The ends were cut back, 0 bases at V and 1 base at J, with 7 bases in the middle. From germline, CDR1 is SGHRS and CDR2 YFSETQ. The CDR3 sequence is 14 residues long. DNA of the CDR3: TGCGCCAGCAGCTTGGGCCCGGGGAACACTGAAGCTTTCTTT. Its translation: CASSLGPGNTEAFF.

In DNA form, the CDR3 reads TGTGCCAGCAGTGAACATCAGGGGGTAAGCTTTGGCTACACCTTC. This sequence encodes CASSEHQGVSFGYTF. This sequence joins TRBV6-1 and TRBJ1-2; TRBD1 matches at 7 bases. This CDR3 is built from 15 residues. Trimming took 2 bases from V and 7 from J; bases not matched to a gene: 10. Looked up from germline, CDR1 is MNHNS and CDR2 is SASEGT.

The sample holds a few counts of this clone. J is TRBJ1-5 and V is TRBV5-6, with D uncertain. Germline assignment: CDR1 SGHDT and CDR2 YYEEEE. CDR3 length equals 16 residues. The germline V and J ends were trimmed by 2 bases and 3 bases, with 15 bases remaining between them. The CDR3 DNA reads TGTGCCAGCAGCTTTATTACAGCCGGATCCAATCAGCCCCAGCATTTT. Translated: CASSFITAGSNQPQHF.

This chain links TRBV5-4 with TRBJ1-2; 7 nucleotides align to TRBD1. CDR3 size: 16 residues. Germline V gene lookup returns CDR1 SGHNT and CDR2 YYREEE (reference sequence). Trimming took 2 bases from V and 0 from J; bases not matched to a gene: 7. CDR3 amino acids: CASSLQGRMANYGYTF. As DNA, the CDR3 is TGTGCCAGCAGCTTACAGGGGAGGATGGCTAACTATGGCTACACCTTC.